The 5 T cell receptor beta chains below come from one sample, sequenced in a study of T cell repertoires in cytomegalovirus infection. The antigens for these receptors are not known. TCRdb reanalysed the reads using MiXCR and keeps one entry per CDR3 protein. The table shows 700,000 to 900,000 distinct CDR3 sequences, with roughly 28% occurring only once. Specimen: cultured CD8+ T cells from PBMCs, collected from culture after CMV antigen stimulation. These receptors were obtained from a human donor in good health (CMV status not recorded). Some clones in this sample may be carry-over from other donors' samples.

This clonotype was observed a handful of times. The rearrangement joins TRBV19 to TRBJ2-1, with D possibly being TRBD2 (6 bases). V gave up 7 bases and J gave up 10 bases, with 20 bases separating them. The CDR3 has 14 amino acids. The germline gives CDR1 LNHDA, CDR2 SQIVND (reference sequence). CDR3 amino acids: CASTSHGGVNEQFF. The DNA for the CDR3 is TGTGCCAGTACGAGCCACGGCGGGGTGAACGAGCAGTTCTTC.

The rearrangement links TRBV19 to TRBJ2-2; no clear D gene. Per the germline V gene, CDR1 is LNHDA and CDR2 is SQIVND (reference sequence). The CDR3 sequence is 15 residues long. Trimming took off 8 bases at V and 2 bases at J, with 15 bases between the two ends. The CDR3 bases are TGTGCCAGTGTTCCTTCAATGGGAAACACCGGGGAGCTGTTTTTT. It codes for CASVPSMGNTGELFF.

Only one count was recorded for this clonotype. The V call is TRBV9, the J call TRBJ1-2; D is ambiguous. The germline CDR1 and CDR2 sequences are SGDLS and YYNGEE. The ends were cut back, 3 bases at V and 8 bases at J, with 23 bases in the middle. The CDR3 is 16 amino acids. The CDR3 region has the DNA TGTGCCAGCAGCGAGGAAACCCGGCTTGGGGTGGGCGGCTACACCTTC. Protein sequence: CASSEETRLGVGGYTF. Full variable domain (missing parts from reference TRBV9 and TRBJ1-2): DSGVTQTPKHLITATGQRVTLRCSPRSGDLSVYWYQQSLDQGLQFLIQYYNGEERAKGNILERFSAQQFPDLHSELNLSSLELGDSALYFCASSEETRLGVGGYTFGSGTRLTVV.

This clonotype was detected many times. The V call is TRBV7-9, the J call TRBJ1-1; D uncertain. Germline values: CDR1 SEHNR, CDR2 FQNEAQ (reference sequence). The CDR3 loop spans 15 amino acids. Trimming took 2 bases from V and 1 from J, leaving 11 bases between them. The chain's CDR3 is CASSLNVLWNTEAFF. CDR3 sequence (DNA): TGTGCCAGCAGCTTAAATGTCCTTTGGAACACTGAAGCTTTCTTT.

This clonotype was seen just once. The CDR3 DNA follows: TGTGCCAGCAGCACCGGGACTAGCGGTGATTACAATGAGCAGTTCTTC. Translated, it gives CASSTGTSGDYNEQFF. This rearrangement joins TRBV9 to TRBJ2-1; 11 positions agree with TRBD2. This CDR3 has 16 residues. The germline CDR1 and CDR2 sequences are SGDLS and YYNGEE. V shed 4 bases, J shed 4 bases, and the junction held 7 bases outside the gene matches.